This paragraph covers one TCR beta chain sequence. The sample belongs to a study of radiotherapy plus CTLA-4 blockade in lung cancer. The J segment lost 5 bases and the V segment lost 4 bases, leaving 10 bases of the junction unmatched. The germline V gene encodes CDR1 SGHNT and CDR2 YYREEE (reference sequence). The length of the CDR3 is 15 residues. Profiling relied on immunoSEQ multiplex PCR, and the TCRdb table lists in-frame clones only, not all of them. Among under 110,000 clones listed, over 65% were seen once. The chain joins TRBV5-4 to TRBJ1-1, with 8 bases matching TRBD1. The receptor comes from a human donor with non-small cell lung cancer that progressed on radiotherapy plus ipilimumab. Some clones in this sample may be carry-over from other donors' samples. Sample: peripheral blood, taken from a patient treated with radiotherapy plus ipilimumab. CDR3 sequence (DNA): TGTGCCAGCAGCCCTAAATCGACAGGGGTAACTGAAGCTTTCTTT. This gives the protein CASSPKSTGVTEAFF.